The present entry profiles one T cell receptor (beta chain) with its context. Its target is unknown. The data stem from a study of CXCR3-negative and CXCR3-positive naive CD8 T cells. Study conclusions and caveats: Comparably high diversity marked both naive subsets, whereas memory CD8+ cells had much lower diversity. Against CXCR3-negative naive cells, CXCR3-positive naive cells showed more hydrophobic TRB CDR3s.

The CDR3 spans 12 residues. Each TRB cDNA library was prepared by 5' RACE (with UMI labels). TCRdb re-called the 5' RACE reads and shows each CDR3 protein once, DNA omitted. In all, the sample yields 150,000 or so distinct CDR3 sequences. Identification of naive CD8+ T cells rested on CD45RO-CCR7+CD27+CD95- status. The chain links TRBV21-1 to TRBJ2-5. TRBV21-1 is deemed a pseudogene. The material sequenced was naive CXCR3+ CD8+ T cells from blood. As for subset: CD45RO-CCR7+CD27+CD95- naive CD8+ T cells expressing CXCR3 (TNR3+). The source is a human donor in good health. Some clones in this sample may be carry-over from other donors' samples. The CDR3 region is CASSNEVETQYF.